Shown below are 19 T cell receptor beta chains from a single sample sequenced in a study of T cell changes during pregnancy in multiple sclerosis. Sequencing used immunoSEQ multiplex PCR; TCRdb keeps in-frame clones, though not all of them. The sample consists of almost 50,000 clones, approximately 91% of them appearing once. The sequencing used CD8+ T cells from peripheral blood mononuclear cells, collected after pregnancy. Receptors were obtained from a female donor with multiple sclerosis, enrolled in a pregnancy study.

As regards this clone: Since a much larger clone is just one base distant, this may be a read error. The J gene is TRBJ1-2, the V gene TRBV11-2; D gene ambiguous. Germline-derived CDR1 and CDR2 are SGHAT and FQNNGV. This CDR3 has 11 amino acids. Trimming removed 6 bases at V and 4 bases at J, with 6 bases between. The CDR3: CASSHSYGYTF. In DNA, the CDR3 is TGTGCCAGCAGTCACAGCTATGGCTACACCTTC.

This chain connects TRBV29-1 to TRBJ1-2; the D is unclear. V was clipped by 0 bases and J by 6 bases, with 5 bases between them. Germline assignment: CDR1 SQVTM and CDR2 ANQGSEA. The CDR3 spans 11 residues. The CDR3 bases are TGCAGCGTTGAAGATTCCAATGGCTACACCTTC. Protein product: CSVEDSNGYTF.

This chain connects TRBV27 to TRBJ2-2; 10 bases align to TRBD1. Unmatched junction bases numbered 16, after V lost 5 bases and J lost 1 base. The CDR3 has 20 residues. Germline V CDR1 and CDR2: MNHEY, SMNVEV (reference sequence). The CDR3 DNA reads TGTGCCAGCAGTCTGAGTCTGGGACAGGGGACCCTACTGAACACCGGGGAGCTGTTTTTT. Amino acids: CASSLSLGQGTLLNTGELFF.

This clone has just one count. The V gene is TRBV27, the J gene TRBJ2-7; D gene uncertain. V was shortened by 5 bases and J by 2 bases, with 4 bases between the two germline ends. Per germline, CDR1 MNHEY and CDR2 SMNVEV (reference sequence). This CDR3 region has 11 residues. The chain's CDR3 is CASSDTYEQYF. CDR3 DNA sequence: TGTGCCAGCAGTGACACCTACGAGCAGTACTTC.

The chain combines TRBV7-9 with TRBJ2-1; weak D call: TRBD1 (5 bases). There are 14 residues in the CDR3. Trimming left V 5 bases short and J 9 bases short, with 17 bases between. In germline, CDR1 is SEHNR, CDR2 FQNEAQ (reference sequence). In DNA, the CDR3 is TGTGCCAGCAGCCAGGGTTTGGGGCATGGTGAGCAGTTCTTC. Translating it yields CASSQGLGHGEQFF.

This rearrangement joins TRBV30 to TRBJ1-4; TRBD1 might be the D (6 bases). Germline V gene lookup returns CDR1 GTSNPN and CDR2 SVGIG (reference sequence). Trimming took off 5 bases at V and 0 bases at J, with 22 bases between the two ends. This CDR3 spans 18 amino acids. CDR3 nucleotide sequence: TGTGCCTGGTCCTTGAGGAATTCACAGGGCGCAACTAATGAAAAACTGTTTTTT. This codes for CAWSLRNSQGATNEKLFF.

The V call is TRBV9, the J call TRBJ1-2, with D perhaps TRBD1 (5 bases). This CDR3 region has 16 residues. Germline V lookup: CDR1 SGDLS, CDR2 YYNGEE. Trimming cost V 3 bases and J 3 bases, with 18 bases left between them. The CDR3 loop is CASSGTTGDKDYGYTF. In DNA, the CDR3 is TGTGCCAGCAGCGGAACGACGGGGGATAAGGACTATGGCTACACCTTC. Using reference TRBV9 and TRBJ1-2 for the parts outside the CDR3, the full variable domain is DSGVTQTPKHLITATGQRVTLRCSPRSGDLSVYWYQQSLDQGLQFLIQYYNGEERAKGNILERFSAQQFPDLHSELNLSSLELGDSALYFCASSGTTGDKDYGYTFGSGTRLTVV.

The rearrangement links TRBV13 to TRBJ2-1, with 13 bases fitting TRBD2. Trimming took 4 bases from V and 10 from J; bases not matched to a gene: 16. The CDR3 runs to 18 residues. Germline CDR1 is PRHDT and CDR2 is FYEKMQ (reference sequence). The CDR3 region has the DNA TGTGCCAGCAGCTCCCCGACTAGCGGGGGGCCTATCGTTGTCGAGCAGTTCTTC. This encodes CASSSPTSGGPIVVEQFF.

The chain employs TRBV7-3 and TRBJ2-2; tentatively, D is TRBD1 (6 bases). The germline gives CDR1 SGHTA, CDR2 FQGTGA. The CDR3 runs 16 residues. Trimming removed 1 base from V and 0 bases from J, with 9 bases in between. In DNA, the CDR3 is TGTGCCAGCAGCTTAATTGGGGGCTCGAACACCGGGGAGCTGTTTTTT. This sequence encodes CASSLIGGSNTGELFF.

CDR3 residues: CASSSMDTEAFF. The CDR3 region has the DNA TGTGCCAGCAGCTCTATGGACACTGAAGCTTTCTTT. The gene calls are TRBV5-4 and TRBJ1-1, with D unclear. Trimming took 3 bases from V and 3 from J, leaving 6 bases between them. Germline CDR1 SGHNT, CDR2 YYREEE (reference sequence). The CDR3 is made up of 12 amino acids.

This clone was observed once. The genes are TRBV4-1 and TRBJ2-7, with 11 bases aligning to TRBD2. V shed 1 base, J shed 4 bases, and the junction held 3 bases outside the gene matches. The germline V gene encodes CDR1 MGHRA and CDR2 YSYEKL. The CDR3 contains 15 residues. CDR3 bases: TGCGCCAGCAGCCAAGCGGGACTAGCGGATTACGAGCAGTACTTC. Translated, it gives CASSQAGLADYEQYF.

The V gene is TRBV13, the J gene TRBJ2-5; 9 bases fit TRBD2. Germline V gene sequence: CDR1 PRHDT, CDR2 FYEKMQ (reference sequence). This CDR3 region has 14 residues. V gave up 5 bases and J gave up 5 bases; unmatched junction bases: 6. DNA for the CDR3: TGTGCCAGCAGCCCCGGGACTAGCAGTGAGACCCAGTACTTC. Translation gives CASSPGTSSETQYF. The variable domain in full, completed from reference TRBV13 and TRBJ2-5, reads AAGVIQSPRHLIKEKRETATLKCYPIPRHDTVYWYQQGPGQDPQFLISFYEKMQSDKGSIPDRFSAQQFSDYHSELNMSSLELGDSALYFCASSPGTSSETQYFGPGTRLLVL.

The rearrangement joins TRBV27 to TRBJ2-1; perhaps TRBD2 as D (7 bases). This CDR3 contains 14 residues. Germline CDR1 is MNHEY and CDR2 is SMNVEV (reference sequence). V was trimmed by 3 bases and J by 6 bases, leaving 12 bases between them. CDR3 sequence reads: CASSLAAGANEQFF. The DNA of the CDR3 is TGTGCCAGCAGTTTGGCCGCGGGGGCCAATGAGCAGTTCTTC.

This clone has only one observation. The V gene is TRBV5-1, the J gene TRBJ1-4; tentative D call: TRBD1 (5 bases). The CDR3 sequence is 14 residues long. CDR1 is SGHRS, CDR2 YFSETQ, per germline. V lost 1 base to trimming and J lost 6 bases, with 10 bases between them. The chain's CDR3 is CASSLTRADEKLFF. As DNA, the CDR3 is TGCGCCAGCAGCTTGACCAGGGCGGATGAAAAACTGTTTTTT.

This clone has a single count. The chain recombines TRBV4-1 with TRBJ1-2, with 7 bases lining up with TRBD1. V dropped 3 bases and J dropped 6; count of bases not matched to a gene: 10. Germline lookup yields CDR1 MGHRA and CDR2 YSYEKL. This CDR3 spans 15 amino acids. This CDR3 reads CASSHHTGTDDGYTF. The CDR3 nucleotides are TGCGCCAGCAGCCATCACACAGGGACAGACGATGGCTACACCTTC.

This clone has just one count. The chain combines TRBV4-1 with TRBJ1-4; no reliable D call. Germline V gene lookup returns CDR1 MGHRA and CDR2 YSYEKL. V lost 0 bases to trimming and J lost 3 bases, with 8 bases between them. The CDR3 consists of 15 residues. Written as DNA, the CDR3 is TGCGCCAGCAGCCAAGATCCACAGCCTAATGAAAAACTGTTTTTT. Translating gives CASSQDPQPNEKLFF.

This rearrangement joins TRBV2 to TRBJ2-7, with D maybe TRBD1 (6 bases). Looked up from germline, CDR1 is SNHLY and CDR2 is FYNNEI. The CDR3 has 13 residues. Trimming took off 8 bases at V and 3 bases at J, with 14 bases between the two ends. The CDR3 nucleotides are TGTGCCAGCCGGACAGCGGTAAACTACGAGCAGTACTTC. This gives the protein CASRTAVNYEQYF.

This clone was detected only a few times. V gene TRBV2 combines with J gene TRBJ2-1; 9 positions agree with TRBD1. The CDR3 has 13 residues. CDR1 and CDR2 (germline): SNHLY, FYNNEI. J lost 6 bases, V lost 8 bases, and 5 bases had no gene match. CDR3 residues: CASGSTGGNEQFF. Written as DNA, the CDR3 is TGTGCCAGCGGATCGACAGGGGGCAATGAGCAGTTCTTC.

This clone was picked up a small number of times. This chain uses TRBV6-4 with TRBJ2-3; a possible D gene is TRBD1 (5 bases). The CDR3 consists of 14 residues. Germline assignment: CDR1 MRHNA and CDR2 SNTAGT. Trimming pared 2 bases from V and 0 bases from J, leaving 6 bases between. For the CDR3, the DNA is TGTGCCAGCAGTGACAGGGGAAGCACAGATACGCAGTATTTT. Translation gives CASSDRGSTDTQYF.